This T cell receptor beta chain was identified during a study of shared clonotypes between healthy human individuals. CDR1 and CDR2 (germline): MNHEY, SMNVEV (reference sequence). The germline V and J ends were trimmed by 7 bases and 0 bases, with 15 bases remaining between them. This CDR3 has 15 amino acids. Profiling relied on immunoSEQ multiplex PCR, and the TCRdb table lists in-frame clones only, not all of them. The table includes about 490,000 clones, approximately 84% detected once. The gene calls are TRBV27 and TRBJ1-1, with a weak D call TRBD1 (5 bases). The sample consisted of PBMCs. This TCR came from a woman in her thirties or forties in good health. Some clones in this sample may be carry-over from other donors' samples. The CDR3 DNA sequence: TGTGCCAGCACTCGAACGGGGCACTTGAACACTGAAGCTTTCTTT. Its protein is CASTRTGHLNTEAFF.